Listed here is a single TCR beta chain. The antigen is undetermined. An end of the junction does not agree with germline; a read error may underlie this. The data are from a study of beta chain features in type 1 diabetes. Isolation of CD4+ naive, central memory, regulatory and stem cell-like memory cells was achieved by sorting via CD45RO/CCR7/CD25/CD127/CD95/CD27. The CDR3 loop spans 21 amino acids. Overall study results and limits: Sequencing of cDNA might inflate the share of cells that strongly express TCR. In every one of the four CD4+ subsets, TCRB CDR3s were moderately but significantly shorter in Type 1 diabetes patients. VDJ junctions from patients with type 1 diabetes contained fewer insertions and more deletions.

TCRB transcripts that were expressed got sequenced, as all of the isolated RNA had been reverse transcribed. About 3.6 million reads was the average for naive, central memory and regulatory T cell samples. Clones were read by immunoSEQ multiplex PCR, and TCRdb kept only the in-frame ones, dropping some. The table has hundreds of thousands of clones, roughly 12% seen once. Sequenced input: naive CD4+ T cells from blood. This clonotype originated in a man younger than 35 with type 1 diabetes. V and J are TRBV23-1 and TRBJ2-5; 10 nucleotides match TRBD1. TRBV23-1 is filed as an ORF, its function uncertain. The CDR3 DNA follows: TGCGCCTGCAGTCAATTCCCCAACCTCCGGGACAGGGGAAGGAGGCAAGAGACCCAGTACTTC. Translated, it gives CACSQFPNLRDRGRRQETQYF.